This T cell receptor (beta chain) was sequenced during a study of blood T cell repertoires in COVID-19. Study background: Samples taken during acute and convalescent COVID-19 were collected in the United States, Italy and Spain.

Generated by immunoSEQ multiplex PCR, the TCRdb table keeps only in-frame clones and is missing some. The sample contains approximately 170,000 clones, about nine tenths of which appear only once. The clonotype was recovered from a woman aged 70-85 years with acute or convalescent COVID-19. The sequenced sample was peripheral blood.

The CDR3: CAWSVWSGGTEAFF. In DNA, the CDR3 is TGTGCCTGGAGTGTATGGTCAGGGGGCACTGAAGCTTTCTTT. The V and J genes are TRBV30 and TRBJ1-1; 7 bases map to TRBD1. The germline CDR1 and CDR2 sequences are GTSNPN and SVGIG (reference sequence). CDR3 length equals 14 residues. Trimming cost V 0 bases and J 4 bases; bases outside gene matches: 5.